Listed below are T cell receptor beta chains from one sample, sequenced in a study of vaccination effects on CD4 cells after COVID-19. Antigens for these TCRs are unknown. The table came from immunoSEQ multiplex PCR; TCRdb's copy has only in-frame clones and leaves some out. The table has about 79,000 clones, approximately 74% seen once; the top ten hold 1.5% to 2%. The specimen was CD4+ T cells from PBMCs cultured with HCoV-229E spike peptides, collected before COVID-19 vaccination. The source of these receptors is a human donor who received a COVID-19 vaccine. CDR3s leave out the opening cysteine and the closing phenylalanine or tryptophan. Expanded clones get a size class; other rows say once, few or many, or leave the size out.

>TRBV7-2|TRBJ2-2|few
ASSLVQGVAGELF
>TRBV5-1|TRBJ2-6|.
ASSSWTGADGANVLT
>TRBV6-1|TRBJ1-5|once
ASSEGLGLWQPQH
>TRBV11-2|TRBJ1-2|.
ASSSDSNYGYT
>TRBV10-1|TRBJ1-5|.
ASSESTEKLEPQH
>TRBV5-1|TRBJ1-1|.
ASRPQGSPEAF
>TRBV11-2|TRBJ2-5|.
ATGGLQETQY
>TRBV5-4|TRBJ2-3|.
ASSWGSGGQGGS
>TRBV7-2|TRBJ2-3|.
ASSLQRGASDTQY
>TRBV6-5|TRBJ1-3|.
ASRVGFSGNTIY
>TRBV3-1/TRBV3-2|TRBJ2-3|few
ASSHAATDTQY
>TRBV5-4|TRBJ1-1|.
ASSLPGALTEAF
>TRBV6-6|TRBJ2-3|.
ATQTLAAGTDTQY
>TRBV24-1|TRBJ2-4|.
ATSDSRTGRTKNIQY
>TRBV6-7|TRBJ1-4|.
ASSGRDRGRTNEKLF
>TRBV6-6|TRBJ1-5|.
ASGSGNQPQH
>TRBV5-1|TRBJ2-1|.
ASSWGDFEGNNEQF
>TRBV6-2/TRBV6-3|TRBJ1-5|.
ASSGRQVQPQH
>TRBV6-5|TRBJ1-1|.
ASGQGGTEAF
>TRBV19|TRBJ1-2|.
ASSDVNYGYT
>TRBV4-1|TRBJ2-2|few
ASSPRGGGGRSGELF
>TRBV2|TRBJ2-3|.
ATRGHLVLTDTQY
>TRBV5-8|TRBJ2-2|few
ASSLRDLYTGELF
>TRBV5-1|TRBJ2-1|.
ASSLLGGLAGNEQF
>TRBV6-6|TRBJ1-6|few
ASSPGQGINSPLH
>TRBV23-1|TRBJ1-3|.
ASSQSGGLRGNTIY
>TRBV7-3|TRBJ2-2|.
ASRLRTGFGELF
>TRBV3-1/TRBV3-2|TRBJ1-4|.
ASSQARWATNEKLF
>TRBV19|TRBJ2-3|.
ASSSRTSGGMSDTQY
>TRBV9|TRBJ2-2|few
ASSVVGLTGELF